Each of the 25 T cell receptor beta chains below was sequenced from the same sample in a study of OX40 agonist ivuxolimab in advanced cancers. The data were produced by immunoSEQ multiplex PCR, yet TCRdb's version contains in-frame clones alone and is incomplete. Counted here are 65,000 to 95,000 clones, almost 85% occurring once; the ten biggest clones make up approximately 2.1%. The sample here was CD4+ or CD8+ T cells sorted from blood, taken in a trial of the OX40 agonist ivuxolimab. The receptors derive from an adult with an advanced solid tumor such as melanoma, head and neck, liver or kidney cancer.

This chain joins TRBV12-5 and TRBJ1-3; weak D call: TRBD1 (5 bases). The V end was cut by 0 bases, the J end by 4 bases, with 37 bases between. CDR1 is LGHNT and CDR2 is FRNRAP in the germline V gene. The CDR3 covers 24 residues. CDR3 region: CASGLVGAATPGRAGSSAGNTIYF. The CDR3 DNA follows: TGTGCTAGTGGTTTGGTGGGTGCCGCGACTCCGGGACGAGCAGGTTCTTCGGCGGGAAACACCATATATTTT.

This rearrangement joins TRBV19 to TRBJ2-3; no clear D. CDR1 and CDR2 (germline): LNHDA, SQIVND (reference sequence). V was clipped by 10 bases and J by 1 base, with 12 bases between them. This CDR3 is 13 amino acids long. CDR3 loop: CATEASRTDTQYF. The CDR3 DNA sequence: TGTGCCACCGAGGCTTCGCGCACAGATACGCAGTATTTT.

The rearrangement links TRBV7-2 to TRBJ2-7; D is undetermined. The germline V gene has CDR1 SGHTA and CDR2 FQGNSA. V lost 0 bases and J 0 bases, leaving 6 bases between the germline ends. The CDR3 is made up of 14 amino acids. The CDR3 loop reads CASSLAATSYEQYF. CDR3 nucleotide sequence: TGTGCCAGCAGCTTAGCAGCTACCTCCTACGAGCAGTACTTC.

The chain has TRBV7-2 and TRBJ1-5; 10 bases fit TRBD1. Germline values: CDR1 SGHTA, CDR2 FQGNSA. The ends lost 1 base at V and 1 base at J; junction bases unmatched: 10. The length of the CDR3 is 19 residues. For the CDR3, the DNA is TGTGCCAGCAGCTTAGATCCCCACTCGGGACAGGGGAGCAATCAGCCCCAGCATTTT. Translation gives CASSLDPHSGQGSNQPQHF.

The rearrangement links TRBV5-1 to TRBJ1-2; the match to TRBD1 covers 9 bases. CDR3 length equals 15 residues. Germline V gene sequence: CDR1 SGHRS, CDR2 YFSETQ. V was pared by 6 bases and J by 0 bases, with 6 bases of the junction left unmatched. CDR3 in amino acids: CASTTGTGTNYGYTF. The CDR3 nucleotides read TGCGCCAGCACCACCGGGACAGGGACTAACTATGGCTACACCTTC. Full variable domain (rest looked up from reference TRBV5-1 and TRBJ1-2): KAGVTQTPRYLIKTRGQQVTLSCSPISGHRSVSWYQQTPGQGLQFLFEYFSETQRNKGNFPGRFSGRQFSNSRSEMNVSTLELGDSALYLCASTTGTGTNYGYTFGSGTRLTVV.

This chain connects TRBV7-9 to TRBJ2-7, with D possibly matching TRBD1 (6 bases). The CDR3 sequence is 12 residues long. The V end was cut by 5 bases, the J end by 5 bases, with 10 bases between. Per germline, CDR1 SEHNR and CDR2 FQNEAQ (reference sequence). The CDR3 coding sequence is TGTGCCAGCAGCCTGACAGGAAACGAGCAGTACTTC. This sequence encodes CASSLTGNEQYF.

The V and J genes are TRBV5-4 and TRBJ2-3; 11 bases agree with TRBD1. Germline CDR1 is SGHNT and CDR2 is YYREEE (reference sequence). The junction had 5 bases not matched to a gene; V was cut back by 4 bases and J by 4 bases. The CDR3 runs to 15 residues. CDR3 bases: TGTGCCAGCAGCCTCTGGACAGGGGGCTCAGATACGCAGTATTTT. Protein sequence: CASSLWTGGSDTQYF.

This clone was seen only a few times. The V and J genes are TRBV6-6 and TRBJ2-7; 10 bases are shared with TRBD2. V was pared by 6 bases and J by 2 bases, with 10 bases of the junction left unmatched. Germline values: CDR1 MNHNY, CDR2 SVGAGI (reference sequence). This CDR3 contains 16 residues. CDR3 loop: CASSKHASGGAYEQYF. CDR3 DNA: TGTGCCAGCAGCAAACACGCTAGCGGGGGAGCCTACGAGCAGTACTTC.

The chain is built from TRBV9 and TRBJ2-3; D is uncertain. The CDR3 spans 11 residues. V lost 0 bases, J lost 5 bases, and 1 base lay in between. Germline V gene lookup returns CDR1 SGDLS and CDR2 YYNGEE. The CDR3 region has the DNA TGTGCCAGCAGCGTAGAAGATACGCAGTATTTT. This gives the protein CASSVEDTQYF.

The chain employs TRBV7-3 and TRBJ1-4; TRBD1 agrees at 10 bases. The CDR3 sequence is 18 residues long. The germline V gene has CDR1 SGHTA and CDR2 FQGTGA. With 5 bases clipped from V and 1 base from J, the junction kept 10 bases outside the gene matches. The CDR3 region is CASSPTGGAARTNEKLFF. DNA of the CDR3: TGTGCCAGCAGCCCGACAGGGGGCGCGGCGAGAACTAATGAAAAACTGTTTTTT.

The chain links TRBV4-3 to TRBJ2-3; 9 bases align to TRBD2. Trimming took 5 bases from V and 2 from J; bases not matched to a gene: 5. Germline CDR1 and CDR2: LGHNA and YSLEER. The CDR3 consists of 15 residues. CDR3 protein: CASSYSSGTTDTQYF. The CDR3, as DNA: TGCGCCAGCAGCTATTCTAGCGGGACCACAGATACGCAGTATTTT.

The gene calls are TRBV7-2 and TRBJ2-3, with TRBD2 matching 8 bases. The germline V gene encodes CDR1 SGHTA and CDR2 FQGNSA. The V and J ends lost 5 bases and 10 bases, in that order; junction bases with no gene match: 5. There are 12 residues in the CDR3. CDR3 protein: CASSESGSPQYF. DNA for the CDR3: TGTGCCAGCAGCGAAAGCGGGAGCCCGCAGTATTTT.

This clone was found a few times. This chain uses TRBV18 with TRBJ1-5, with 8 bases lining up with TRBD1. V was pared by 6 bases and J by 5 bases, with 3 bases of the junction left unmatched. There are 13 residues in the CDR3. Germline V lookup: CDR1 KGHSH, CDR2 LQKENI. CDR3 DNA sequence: TGTGCCAGCTCGGCGGACAGGGATCAGCCCCAGCATTTT. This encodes CASSADRDQPQHF.

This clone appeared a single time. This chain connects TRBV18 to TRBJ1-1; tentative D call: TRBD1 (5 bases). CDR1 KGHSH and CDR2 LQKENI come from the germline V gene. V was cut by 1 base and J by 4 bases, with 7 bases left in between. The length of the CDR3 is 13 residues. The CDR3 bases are TGTGCCAGCTCACCACTAAGGGGCACTGAAGCTTTCTTT. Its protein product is CASSPLRGTEAFF.

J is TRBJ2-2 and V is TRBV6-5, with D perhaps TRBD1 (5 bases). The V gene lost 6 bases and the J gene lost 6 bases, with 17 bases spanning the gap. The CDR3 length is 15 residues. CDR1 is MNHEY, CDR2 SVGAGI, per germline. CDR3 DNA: TGTGCCAGCAGATCTCAAGGGGCTCTGGCCGGGGAGCTGTTTTTT. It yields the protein CASRSQGALAGELFF.

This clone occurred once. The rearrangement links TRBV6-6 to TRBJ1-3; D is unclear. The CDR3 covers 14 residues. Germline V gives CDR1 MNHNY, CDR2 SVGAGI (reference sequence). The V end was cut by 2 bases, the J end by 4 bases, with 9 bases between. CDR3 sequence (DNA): TGTGCCAGCAGTTACCCACAAGCGGGAAACACCATATATTTT. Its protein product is CASSYPQAGNTIYF.

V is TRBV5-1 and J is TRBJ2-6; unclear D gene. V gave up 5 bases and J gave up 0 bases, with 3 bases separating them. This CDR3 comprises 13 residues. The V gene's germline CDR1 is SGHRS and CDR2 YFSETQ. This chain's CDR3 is CASSFSGANVLTF. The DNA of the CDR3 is TGCGCCAGCAGTTTCTCTGGGGCCAACGTCCTGACTTTC.

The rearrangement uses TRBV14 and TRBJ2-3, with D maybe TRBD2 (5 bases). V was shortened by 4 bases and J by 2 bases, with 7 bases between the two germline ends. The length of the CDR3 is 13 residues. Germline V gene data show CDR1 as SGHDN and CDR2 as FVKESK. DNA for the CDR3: TGTGCCAGCAGCCGGACTCTCACAGATACGCAGTATTTT. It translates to CASSRTLTDTQYF.

The DNA for the CDR3 is TGTGCCAGCAGCACCCAGGGACTAGCGGGACAAGAGACCCAGTACTTC. Protein: CASSTQGLAGQETQYF. The chain combines TRBV7-2 with TRBJ2-5; 13 bases are a match to TRBD2. This CDR3 has 16 residues. Trimming at V came to 5 bases and at J to 2 bases, leaving 5 bases not matched to a gene. Germline CDR1 SGHTA, CDR2 FQGNSA.

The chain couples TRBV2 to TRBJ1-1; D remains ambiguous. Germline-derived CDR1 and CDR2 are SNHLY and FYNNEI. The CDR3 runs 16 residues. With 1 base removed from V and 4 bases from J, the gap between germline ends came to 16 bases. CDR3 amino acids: CASSEEQPRMGTEAFF. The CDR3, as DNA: TGTGCCAGCAGTGAAGAACAGCCCCGGATGGGCACTGAAGCTTTCTTT.

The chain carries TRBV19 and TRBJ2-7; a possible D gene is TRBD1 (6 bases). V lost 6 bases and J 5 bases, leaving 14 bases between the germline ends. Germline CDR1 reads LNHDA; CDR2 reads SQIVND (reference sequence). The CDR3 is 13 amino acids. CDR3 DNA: TGTGCCAGTAGGCCCCGGGACACCGACGAGCAGTACTTC. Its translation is CASRPRDTDEQYF.

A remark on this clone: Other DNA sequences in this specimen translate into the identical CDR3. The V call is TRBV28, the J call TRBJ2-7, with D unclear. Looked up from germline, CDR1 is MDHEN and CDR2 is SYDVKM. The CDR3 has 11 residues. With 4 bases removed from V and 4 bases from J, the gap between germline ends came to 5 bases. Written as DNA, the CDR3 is TGTGCCAGCAGTTCCCGGTACGAGCAGTACTTC. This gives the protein CASSSRYEQYF.

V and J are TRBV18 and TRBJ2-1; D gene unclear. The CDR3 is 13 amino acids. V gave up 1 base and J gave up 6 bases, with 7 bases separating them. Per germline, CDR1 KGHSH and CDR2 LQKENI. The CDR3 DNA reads TGTGCCAGCTCACCACTAGACGGCAATGAGCAGTTCTTC. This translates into CASSPLDGNEQFF.

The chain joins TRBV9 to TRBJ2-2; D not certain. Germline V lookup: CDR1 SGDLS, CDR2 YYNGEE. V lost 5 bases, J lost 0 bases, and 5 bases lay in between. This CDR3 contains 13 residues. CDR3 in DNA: TGTGCCAGCAGAAAATCGAACACCGGGGAGCTGTTTTTT. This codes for CASRKSNTGELFF.

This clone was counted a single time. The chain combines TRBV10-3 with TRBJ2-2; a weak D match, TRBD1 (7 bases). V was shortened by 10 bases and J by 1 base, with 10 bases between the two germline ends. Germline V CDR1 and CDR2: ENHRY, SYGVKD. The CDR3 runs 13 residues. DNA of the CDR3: TGTGCCACGCGGGACAGGAACACCGGGGAGCTGTTTTTT. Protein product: CATRDRNTGELFF.